This T cell receptor (beta chain) was observed in a study of T cell responses to AZD1222 COVID-19 vaccine. The study, taken as a whole, reports: The donor cohort was predominantly white British with a female majority, and clonal diversity may have been underestimated. Reports indicate that nearly half of spike-specific TCRs are directed at unmutated variant regions.

This clone has just one count. Its target is unknown. Measured with immunoSEQ multiplex PCR; TCRdb has only the in-frame clones, and not every one. The sample records 200,000 or so clones, 88% being singletons. The CDR3 spans 16 residues. V was cut by 1 base and J by 3 bases, with 13 bases left in between. Germline CDR1 reads MDHEN; CDR2 reads SYDVKM. The source material was peripheral blood, sampled on day 0 of AZD1222 vaccination. The chain is built from TRBV28 and TRBJ1-5; D remains ambiguous. The sequence derives from an adult in good health. This CDR3 is CASSLYGWSDNQPQHF. CDR3 DNA: TGTGCCAGCAGTTTATATGGGTGGAGCGACAATCAGCCCCAGCATTTT.